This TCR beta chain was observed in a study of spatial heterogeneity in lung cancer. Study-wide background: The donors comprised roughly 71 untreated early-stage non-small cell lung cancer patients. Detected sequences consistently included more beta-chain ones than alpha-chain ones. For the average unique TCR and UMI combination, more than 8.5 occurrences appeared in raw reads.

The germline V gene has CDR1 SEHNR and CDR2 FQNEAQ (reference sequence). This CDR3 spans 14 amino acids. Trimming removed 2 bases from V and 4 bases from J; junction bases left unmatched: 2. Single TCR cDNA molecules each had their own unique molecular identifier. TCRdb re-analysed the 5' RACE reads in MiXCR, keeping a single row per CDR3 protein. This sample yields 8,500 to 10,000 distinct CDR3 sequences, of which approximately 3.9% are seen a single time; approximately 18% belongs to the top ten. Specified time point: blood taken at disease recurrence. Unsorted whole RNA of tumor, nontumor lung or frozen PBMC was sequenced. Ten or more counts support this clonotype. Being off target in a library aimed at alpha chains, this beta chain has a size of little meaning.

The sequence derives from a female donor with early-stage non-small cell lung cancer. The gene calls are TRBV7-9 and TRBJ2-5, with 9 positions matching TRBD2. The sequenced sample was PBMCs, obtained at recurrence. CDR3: CASSLLTSGETQYF. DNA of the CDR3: TGTGCCAGCAGCTTATTGACTAGCGGAGAGACCCAGTACTTC.